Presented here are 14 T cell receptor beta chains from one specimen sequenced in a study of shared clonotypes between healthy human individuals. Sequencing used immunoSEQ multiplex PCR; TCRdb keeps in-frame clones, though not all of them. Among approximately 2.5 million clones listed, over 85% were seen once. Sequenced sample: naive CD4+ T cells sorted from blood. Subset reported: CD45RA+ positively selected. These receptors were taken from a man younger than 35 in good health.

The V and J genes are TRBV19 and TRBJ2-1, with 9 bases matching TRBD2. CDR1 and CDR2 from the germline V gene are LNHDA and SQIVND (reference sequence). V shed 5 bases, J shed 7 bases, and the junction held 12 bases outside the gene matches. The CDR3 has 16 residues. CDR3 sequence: CASSLWGSGSGNEQFF. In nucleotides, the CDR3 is TGTGCCAGTAGTCTCTGGGGTAGCGGGAGTGGGAATGAGCAGTTCTTC.

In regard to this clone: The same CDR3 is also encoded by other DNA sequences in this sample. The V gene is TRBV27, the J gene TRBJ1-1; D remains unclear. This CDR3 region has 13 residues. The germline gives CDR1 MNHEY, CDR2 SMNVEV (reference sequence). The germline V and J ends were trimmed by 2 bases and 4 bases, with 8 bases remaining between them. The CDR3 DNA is TGTGCCAGCAGTTTAAGTGGGAGCACTGAAGCTTTCTTT. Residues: CASSLSGSTEAFF.

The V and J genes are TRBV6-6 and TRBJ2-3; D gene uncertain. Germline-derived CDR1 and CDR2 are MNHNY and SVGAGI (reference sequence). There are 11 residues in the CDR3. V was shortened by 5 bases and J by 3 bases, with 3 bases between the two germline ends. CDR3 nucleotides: TGTGCCAGCAGTCAGACAGATACGCAGTATTTT. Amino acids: CASSQTDTQYF.

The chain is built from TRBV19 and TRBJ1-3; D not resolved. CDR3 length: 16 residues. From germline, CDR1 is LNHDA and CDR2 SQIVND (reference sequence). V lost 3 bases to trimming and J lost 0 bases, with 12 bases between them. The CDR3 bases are TGTGCCAGTAGTATCACCAGTCCGAGCTCTGGAAACACCATATATTTT. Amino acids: CASSITSPSSGNTIYF.

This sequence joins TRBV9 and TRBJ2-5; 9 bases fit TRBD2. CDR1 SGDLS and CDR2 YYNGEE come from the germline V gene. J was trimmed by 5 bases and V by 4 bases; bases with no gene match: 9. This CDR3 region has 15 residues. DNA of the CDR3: TGTGCCAGCAGCCTAGGCGGGAGGGACTTGGAGACCCAGTACTTC. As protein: CASSLGGRDLETQYF.

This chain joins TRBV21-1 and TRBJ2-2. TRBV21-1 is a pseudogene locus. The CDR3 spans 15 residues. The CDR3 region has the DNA TGTGCCAGCAGCAAAAGTGGCAGACACACCGGGGAGCTGTTTTTT. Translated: CASSKSGRHTGELFF.

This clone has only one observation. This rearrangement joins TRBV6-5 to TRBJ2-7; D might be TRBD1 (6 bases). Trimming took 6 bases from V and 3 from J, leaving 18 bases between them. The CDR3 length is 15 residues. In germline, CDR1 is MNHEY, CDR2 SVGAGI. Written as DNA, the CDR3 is TGTGCCAGCAGCCTCGGCGGCCAGGGGAACTACGAGCAGTACTTC. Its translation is CASSLGGQGNYEQYF.

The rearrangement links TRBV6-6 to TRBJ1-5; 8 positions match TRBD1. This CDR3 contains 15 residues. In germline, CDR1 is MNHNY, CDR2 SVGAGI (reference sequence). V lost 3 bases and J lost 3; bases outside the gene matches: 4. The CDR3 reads CASSYWQGANQPQHF. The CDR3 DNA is TGTGCCAGCAGTTATTGGCAGGGGGCCAATCAGCCCCAGCATTTT.

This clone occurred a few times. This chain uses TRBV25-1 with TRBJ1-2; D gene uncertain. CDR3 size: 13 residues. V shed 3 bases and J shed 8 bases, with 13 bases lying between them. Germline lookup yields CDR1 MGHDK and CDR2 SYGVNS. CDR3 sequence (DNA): TGTGCCAGCAGTGAGACTAGGGTCGGGGGCTACACCTTC. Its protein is CASSETRVGGYTF.

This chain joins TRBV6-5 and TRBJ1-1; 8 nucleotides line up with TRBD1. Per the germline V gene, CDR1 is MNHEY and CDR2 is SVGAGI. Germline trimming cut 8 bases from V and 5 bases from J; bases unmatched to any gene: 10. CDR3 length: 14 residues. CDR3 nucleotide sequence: TGTGCCAGCTGCCCAGGGGGCAGAAGTACTGAAGCTTTCTTT. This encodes CASCPGGRSTEAFF.

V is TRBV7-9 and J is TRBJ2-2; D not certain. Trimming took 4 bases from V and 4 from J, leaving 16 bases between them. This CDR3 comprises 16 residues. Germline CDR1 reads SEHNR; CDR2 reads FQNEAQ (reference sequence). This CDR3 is CASSYYLQPLTGELFF. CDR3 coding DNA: TGTGCCAGCAGCTACTACTTACAGCCCCTCACCGGGGAGCTGTTTTTT.

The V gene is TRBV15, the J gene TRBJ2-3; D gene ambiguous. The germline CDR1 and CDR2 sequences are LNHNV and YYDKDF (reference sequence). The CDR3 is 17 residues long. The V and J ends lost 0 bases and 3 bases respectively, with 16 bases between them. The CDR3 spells CATSRDPGSGTTDTQYF. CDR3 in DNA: TGTGCCACCAGCAGAGATCCCGGGTCTGGAACAACAGATACGCAGTATTTT.

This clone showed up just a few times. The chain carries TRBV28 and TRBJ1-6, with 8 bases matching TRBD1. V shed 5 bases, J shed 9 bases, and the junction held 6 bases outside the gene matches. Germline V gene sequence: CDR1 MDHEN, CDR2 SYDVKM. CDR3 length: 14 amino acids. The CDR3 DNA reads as TGTGCCAGCAGTGAAGGACAGGGCCCTTCACCCCTCCACTTT. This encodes CASSEGQGPSPLHF.

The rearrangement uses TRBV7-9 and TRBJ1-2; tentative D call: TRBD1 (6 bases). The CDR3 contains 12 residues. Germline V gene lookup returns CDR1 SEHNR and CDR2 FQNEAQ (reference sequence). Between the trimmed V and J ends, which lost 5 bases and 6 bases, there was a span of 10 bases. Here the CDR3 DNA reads TGTGCCAGCAGCGGAGCAGGGGATGGCTACACCTTC. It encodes CASSGAGDGYTF.